The clone carrying this T cell receptor (beta chain) was counted only a few times. Its antigen is not known. This could be a read error, since a much larger clone is one nucleotide away. This CDR3 comprises 15 residues. Germline CDR1 and CDR2: SGHTA and FQGTGA. The V end lost 4 bases, the J end lost 10 bases, and 20 bases lay between the germline ends. The data originate from a study of post-analysis software for immune sequencing data. Study-wide points: Five TRBV segments, including TRBV5-6, TRBV5-1 and TRBV20-1, were more frequent in patients than controls.

Unique molecular identifiers were built into the TCR beta cDNA libraries. MiXCR, applied by TCRdb to the PCR reads, yields one record per CDR3 protein. The sample lists 250,000 to 300,000 distinct CDR3 sequences; 36% were seen once. The sequence was obtained from a girl under 18 with multiple sclerosis. The chain combines TRBV7-3 with TRBJ2-1; TRBD1 might be the D (6 bases). The sample consisted of blood. For the CDR3, the DNA is TGTGCCAGCAGCTCCCTCCCCGGGGAGAGGGGGGAGCAGTTCTTC. Its protein product is CASSSLPGERGEQFF. Together with reference TRBV7-3 and TRBJ2-1, the CDR3 gives the full variable domain: GAGVSQTPSNKVTEKGKYVELRCDPISGHTALYWYRQSLGQGPEFLIYFQGTGAADDSGLPNDRFFAVRPEGSVSTLKIQRTERGDSAVYLCASSSLPGERGEQFFGPGTRLTVL.